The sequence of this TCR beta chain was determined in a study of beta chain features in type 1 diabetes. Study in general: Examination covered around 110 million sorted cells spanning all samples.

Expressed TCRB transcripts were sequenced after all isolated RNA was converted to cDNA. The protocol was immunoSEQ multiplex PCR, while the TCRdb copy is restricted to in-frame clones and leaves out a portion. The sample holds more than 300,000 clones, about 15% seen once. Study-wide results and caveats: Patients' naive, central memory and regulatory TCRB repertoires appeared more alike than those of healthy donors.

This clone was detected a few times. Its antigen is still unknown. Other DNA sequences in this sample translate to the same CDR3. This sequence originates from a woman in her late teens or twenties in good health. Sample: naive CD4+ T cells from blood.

DNA for the CDR3: TGTGCCTGGAGTGTGAGAGGGAGCACAGATACGCAGTATTTT. Protein: CAWSVRGSTDTQYF. J is TRBJ2-3 and V is TRBV30; D possibly corresponds to TRBD2 (5 bases). V lost 0 bases to trimming and J lost 0 bases, with 7 bases between them. This CDR3 is 14 amino acids long. Germline CDR1 and CDR2: GTSNPN and SVGIG (reference sequence).